The rows below give T cell receptor beta chains drawn from one sample of a study of blood T cell repertoires in COVID-19. Assay: immunoSEQ multiplex PCR; the TCRdb copy retains only in-frame clones and omits some. The sample consists of 150,000 or so clones, roughly 87% of them appearing once. The sequenced material came from PBMCs or T cells enriched from blood (not recorded which). Receptors originate from a woman between 50 and 59 years old who had recovered from COVID-19. Each CDR3 is given with its conserved first and last residue. A D gene is named only where the DNA matches it firmly. The listing skips clone size in some rows; elsewhere it reads once, few, many or a size class.

>TRBV12-3/TRBV12-4|NA|NA|TRBJ1-3
TGTGCCAGCAGAGGGGGCTCTGGAAACACCATATATTTT
CASRGGSGNTIYF
>TRBV9|TRBD1|once|TRBJ2-5
TGTGCCAGCAGCGTAGGACAGGGGGTAGGAGAGACCCAGTACTTC
CASSVGQGVGETQYF
>TRBV27|TRBD2|NA|TRBJ2-7
TGTGCCAGCTCGGAGGGCGGGAGGTCATACGAGCAGTACTTC
CASSEGGRSYEQYF
>TRBV11-3|TRBD1|NA|TRBJ1-2
TGTGCCAGCAGCCTAGGGGGGCTCCCGGGACAGGGAATACATGGCTACACCTTC
CASSLGGLPGQGIHGYTF
>TRBV4-3|NA|NA|TRBJ1-2
TGCGCCAGCAGCCTAAACACAGGGACCAAGGGCTACACCTTC
CASSLNTGTKGYTF
>TRBV6-5|TRBD1|once|TRBJ1-4
TGTGCCAGCAGTTACTCGATGAGGGGGCTGGGTGAAAAACTGTTTTTT
CASSYSMRGLGEKLFF
>TRBV29-1|TRBD1|NA|TRBJ1-1
TGCAGCGCTGAAGGGACAGAGAACACTGAAGCTTTCTTT
CSAEGTENTEAFF
>TRBV19|NA|NA|TRBJ1-5
TGTGCCAGTAGTATAGGAGAGGTCCAGCCCCAGCATTTT
CASSIGEVQPQHF
>TRBV10-1|TRBD2|NA|TRBJ2-3
TGCGCCAGCAGCTACGGACTAGCGGGGGGGGAGGATACGCAGTATTTT
CASSYGLAGGEDTQYF
>TRBV19|NA|NA|TRBJ1-5
TGTGCCAGTAGTCTGGCAAGAAGAAGCAATCAGCCCCAGCATTTT
CASSLARRSNQPQHF
>TRBV5-8|TRBD2|NA|TRBJ2-1
TGTGCCAGCAGCTTGACTAGCGACAATGAGCAGTTCTTC
CASSLTSDNEQFF
>TRBV30|NA|NA|TRBJ1-1
TGTGCCTGGCGCCTCGCCGGGTCCACTGAAGCTTTCTTT
CAWRLAGSTEAFF
>TRBV27|TRBD1|NA|TRBJ2-3
TGTGCCAGCAGTTTGGACAGGGTTGGCACAGATACGCAGTATTTT
CASSLDRVGTDTQYF
>TRBV19|TRBD1|NA|TRBJ1-5
TGTGCCAGTAGTAACACAGGGGGACAATATCAGCCCCAGCATTTT
CASSNTGGQYQPQHF
>TRBV15|TRBD1|NA|TRBJ2-7
TGTGCCACCAGTCAGCCGGGACAGGCGACCTACGAGCAGTACTTC
CATSQPGQATYEQYF
>TRBV7-2|TRBD1|NA|TRBJ2-2
TGTGCCAGCAGCGGGACAGGACGAGTCGGGGAGCTGTTTTTT
CASSGTGRVGELFF
>TRBV2|TRBD1|NA|TRBJ2-3
TGTGCCAGCAGCAGAGACAGGGGTTATACGCAGTATTTT
CASSRDRGYTQYF
>TRBV7-8|TRBD2|NA|TRBJ2-3
TGTGCCAGTAGCGGGAGTCGCACAGATACGCAGTATTTT
CASSGSRTDTQYF
>TRBV5-1|NA|NA|TRBJ2-1
TGCGCCAGCAACCTTGTGGGGGGCTCCTACAATGAGCAGTTCTTC
CASNLVGGSYNEQFF
>TRBV7-2|NA|NA|TRBJ1-5
TGTGCCAGCAGCAACCGGGGGGTGGCTAGCAATCAGCCCCAGCATTTT
CASSNRGVASNQPQHF
>TRBV10-1|NA|NA|TRBJ2-5
TGCGCCAGCAGTGAGTCTGCGGCCGAGCAAGAGACCCAGTACTTC
CASSESAAEQETQYF
>TRBV5-4|NA|NA|TRBJ2-3
TGTGCCAGCAGCTTGGGCGGGGACAGTCCGACAGATACGCAGTATTTT
CASSLGGDSPTDTQYF
>TRBV4-2|TRBD2|medium-sized|TRBJ2-5
TGTGCCAGCAGCCCTACGAGCGGGAGTGGGGGGCGCCAAGAGACCCAGTACTTC
CASSPTSGSGGRQETQYF
>TRBV6-5|NA|NA|TRBJ2-3
TGTGCCAGCAGTTGGCAAGGAGACTCCACAGATACGCAGTATTTT
CASSWQGDSTDTQYF
>TRBV4-2|TRBD2|NA|TRBJ2-2
TGTGCCAGCAGAACCGGGACTAGCGGGAGAAGGGCCGGGGAGCTGTTTTTT
CASRTGTSGRRAGELFF
>TRBV19|TRBD2|few|TRBJ2-7
TGTGCCAGTAGTAGCGGGAGAGGGGCATACGAGCAGTACTTC
CASSSGRGAYEQYF
>TRBV18|NA|NA|TRBJ2-4
TGTGCCAGCTCACCACCAGAAGGGGTCCAAAACATTCAGTACTTC
CASSPPEGVQNIQYF
>TRBV19|TRBD1|NA|TRBJ1-5
TGTGCCAGTAGTATGGGACAGAACAATCAGCCCCAGCATTTT
CASSMGQNNQPQHF
>TRBV25-1|TRBD2|few|TRBJ2-3
TGTGCCAGCAGCCAGTCAGCGGGAGCCGCAGATACGCAGTATTTT
CASSQSAGAADTQYF
>TRBV5-1|NA|NA|TRBJ1-1
TGCGCCAGCAGCTTTCAGGGTAGCGGAACTGAAGCTTTCTTT
CASSFQGSGTEAFF
>TRBV28|NA|NA|TRBJ1-5
TGTGCCAGCAGTCCGGGTTTAGTATATCAGCCCCAGCATTTT
CASSPGLVYQPQHF
>TRBV2|NA|once|TRBJ1-1
TGTGCCAGCAGTTCGTCAGGGGCGGTCACTGAAGCTTTCTTT
CASSSSGAVTEAFF
>TRBV6-2/TRBV6-3|TRBD1|NA|TRBJ1-2
TGTGCCAGCAGTTACAGCGGTACAGGGGGATCCTATGGCTACACCTTC
CASSYSGTGGSYGYTF
>TRBV6-5|NA|NA|TRBJ1-4
TGTGCCAGCAGCGTCGGGTTATTTAATGAAAAACTGTTTTTT
CASSVGLFNEKLFF
>TRBV5-1|NA|once|TRBJ1-5
TGCGCCAGCAGCTTGGGAGACAATCAGCCCCAGCATTTT
CASSLGDNQPQHF
>TRBV28|NA|NA|TRBJ2-2
TGTGCCAGCAGTTTCCTGAACACCGGGGAGCTGTTTTTT
CASSFLNTGELFF
>TRBV9|TRBD2|NA|TRBJ2-3
TGTGCCAGCAGCGTAGATAGCGGGGATTCTAGCACAGATACGCAGTATTTT
CASSVDSGDSSTDTQYF
>TRBV21-1|NA|NA|TRBJ1-2
TGTGCCAGCAGCTTCAACCCTCGGGGGTACGGCTACACCTTC
CASSFNPRGYGYTF
>TRBV15|TRBD2|NA|TRBJ2-2
TGTGCCACCCGGGGGGGATGGGGTACCGGGGAGCTGTTTTTT
CATRGGWGTGELFF
>TRBV11-2|NA|once|TRBJ1-1
TGTGCCAGCAGCTTAGTCGGGGTTACTAACACTGAAGCTTTCTTT
CASSLVGVTNTEAFF
>TRBV5-4|TRBD1|NA|TRBJ2-3
TGTGCCAGCAGCTCCGGGACAGGAATCACAGATACGCAGTATTTT
CASSSGTGITDTQYF
>TRBV4-3|NA|NA|TRBJ1-5
TGCGCCAGCAGCCAAGACAGTAGCAATCAGCCCCAGCATTTT
CASSQDSSNQPQHF
>TRBV18|NA|NA|TRBJ2-7
TGTGCCAGCTCGGCCCTTACAAACGAGCAGTACTTC
CASSALTNEQYF
>TRBV7-9|NA|NA|TRBJ2-1
TGTGCCAGCAGCTCCACTCACGAGCAGTTCTTC
CASSSTHEQFF
>TRBV4-1|TRBD1|few|TRBJ2-2
TGCGCCAGCAGCCGAGGACAGGGAGGAAACACCGGGGAGCTGTTTTTT
CASSRGQGGNTGELFF
>TRBV9|TRBD1|NA|TRBJ1-2
TGTGCCAGCAGCGGGACAGGGCTTTTTGGCTACACCTTC
CASSGTGLFGYTF
>TRBV19|NA|NA|TRBJ1-5
TGTGCCAGTAGTGTTCAGGTTGATCAGCCCCAGCATTTT
CASSVQVDQPQHF
>TRBV27|TRBD1|NA|TRBJ2-1
TGTGCCAGCAGTAGACAGGGACAAAACAATGAGCAGTTCTTC
CASSRQGQNNEQFF
>TRBV21-1|NA|NA|TRBJ2-7
TGTGCCAGCAGCAAAGGTGACAATGACACCTCGAGCTCCTACGAGCAGTACTTC
CASSKGDNDTSSSYEQYF
>TRBV15|TRBD1|NA|TRBJ1-1
TGTGCCACCAGCAAAACGACAGGGGCCATTGGGGCTTTCTTT
CATSKTTGAIGAFF
>TRBV5-1|NA|NA|TRBJ2-2
TGCGCCAGCAGGGAGGACGGTGGCCGGGGAACCGGGGAGCTGTTTTTT
CASREDGGRGTGELFF
>TRBV10-3|NA|NA|TRBJ1-2
TGTGCCATCAGTGTGGCCTACGGAGTGGGCTACACCTTC
CAISVAYGVGYTF
>TRBV28|NA|NA|TRBJ1-5
TGTGCCAGCAGCTCCGGACAGTCCAGCAATCAGCCCCAGCATTTT
CASSSGQSSNQPQHF
>TRBV29-1|NA|NA|TRBJ2-7
TGCAGCGTTGAACAGGGGCGCGGGCACGAGCAGTACTTC
CSVEQGRGHEQYF
>TRBV6-1|TRBD1|once|TRBJ1-2
TGTGCCAGCAGTGAAGGGCCGCCGGGACAGATATATGGCTACACCTTC
CASSEGPPGQIYGYTF
>TRBV5-1|TRBD1|NA|TRBJ2-5
TGCGCCAGCAGCTCCGGGACAGGGGGCATAGAGACCCAGTACTTC
CASSSGTGGIETQYF
>TRBV19|NA|NA|TRBJ1-1
TGTGCCAGTAGTCCCAGGACAGCCTGGAACACTGAAGCTTTCTTT
CASSPRTAWNTEAFF
>TRBV4-1|TRBD1|few|TRBJ2-7
TGCGCCAGCAGCCAAACCTCCCGCTCGGGACAGGGGGCAGGAGAGCAGTACTTC
CASSQTSRSGQGAGEQYF
>TRBV7-2|TRBD2|NA|TRBJ2-1
TGTGCCAGCAGCTTATATCCGGGGGGAGGGAGGAACAATGAGCAGTTCTTC
CASSLYPGGGRNNEQFF